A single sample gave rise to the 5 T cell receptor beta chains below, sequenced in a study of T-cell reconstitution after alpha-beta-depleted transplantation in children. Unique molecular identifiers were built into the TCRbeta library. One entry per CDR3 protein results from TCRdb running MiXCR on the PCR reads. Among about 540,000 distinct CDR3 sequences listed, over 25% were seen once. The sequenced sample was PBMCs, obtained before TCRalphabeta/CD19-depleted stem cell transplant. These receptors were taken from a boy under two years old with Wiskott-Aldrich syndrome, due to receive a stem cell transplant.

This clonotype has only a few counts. The CDR3 loop is CASSEMAGGSGGTQYF. The CDR3, as DNA: TGCGCCAGCAGTGAGATGGCGGGAGGCTCCGGTGGAACCCAGTACTTC. The chain recombines TRBV10-1 with TRBJ2-5; 8 nucleotides agree with TRBD2. There are 16 residues in the CDR3. J gave up 8 bases and V 2 bases, and 13 bases lay outside the gene matches. Per the germline V gene, CDR1 is WNHNN and CDR2 is SYGVQD (reference sequence).

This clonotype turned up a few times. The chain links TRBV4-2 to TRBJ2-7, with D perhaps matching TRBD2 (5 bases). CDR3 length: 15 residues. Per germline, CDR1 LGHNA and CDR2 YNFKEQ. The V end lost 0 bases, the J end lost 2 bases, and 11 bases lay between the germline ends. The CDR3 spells CASSQEGRVTYEQYF. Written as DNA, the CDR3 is TGTGCCAGCAGCCAAGAAGGGCGGGTGACCTACGAGCAGTACTTC.

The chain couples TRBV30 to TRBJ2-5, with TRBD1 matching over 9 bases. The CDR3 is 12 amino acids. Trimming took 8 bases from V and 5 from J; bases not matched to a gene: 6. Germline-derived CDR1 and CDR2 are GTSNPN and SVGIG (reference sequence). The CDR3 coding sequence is TGTGCCACCACGGGGACAGGGGAGACCCAGTACTTC. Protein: CATTGTGETQYF.

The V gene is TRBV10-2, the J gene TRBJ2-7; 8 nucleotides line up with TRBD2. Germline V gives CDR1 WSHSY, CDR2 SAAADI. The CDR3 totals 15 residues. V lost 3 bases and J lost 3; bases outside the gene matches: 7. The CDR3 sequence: CASSESGGRFYEQYF. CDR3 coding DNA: TGCGCCAGCAGTGAATCGGGAGGGAGGTTCTACGAGCAGTACTTC.

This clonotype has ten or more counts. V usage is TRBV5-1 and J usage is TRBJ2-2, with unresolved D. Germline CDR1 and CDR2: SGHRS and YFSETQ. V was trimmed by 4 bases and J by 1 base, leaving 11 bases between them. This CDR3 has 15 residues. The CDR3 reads CASSLWVRNTGELFF. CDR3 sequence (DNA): TGCGCCAGCAGCCTTTGGGTACGGAACACCGGGGAGCTGTTTTTT.